Listed below are T cell receptor beta chains from one sample, sequenced in a study of blood T cell repertoires in COVID-19. Produced via immunoSEQ multiplex PCR; TCRdb's table is partial and in-frame only. The data contain approximately 670,000 clones, 70% to 90% of them singletons. Sequenced: peripheral blood. The receptors here all came from a woman aged 18-29 years with acute or convalescent COVID-19. Each CDR3 is given with its conserved first and last residue. Each record gives: V gene, clone size, J gene, D gene, CDR3 DNA, CDR3 protein. D genes are given only for firm matches. Clone sizes are given selectively: once, few, many, or a class where the clone is expanded.

>TRBV19|.|TRBJ1-5|.
TGTGCCAGTAGTATCGTCGACAATTCCAATCAGCCCCAGCATTTT
CASSIVDNSNQPQHF
>TRBV5-5|.|TRBJ1-3|TRBD1
TGTGCCAGCAGCTGGGGACAGCGAAGAAACACCATATATTTT
CASSWGQRRNTIYF
>TRBV30|once|TRBJ1-6|TRBD1
TGTGCCTGGACTTGGGACAGCTATAATTCACCCCTCCACTTT
CAWTWDSYNSPLHF
>TRBV10-3|.|TRBJ2-1|TRBD2
TGTGCCATCAGTGGCGGGTCTAGCGGGGGTAGCTCCTACAATGAGCAGTTCTTC
CAISGGSSGGSSYNEQFF
>TRBV18|.|TRBJ2-3|.
TGTGCCAGCTCCCCCTTTCCAACACCAGGGGTAGATACGCAGTATTTT
CASSPFPTPGVDTQYF
>TRBV18|.|TRBJ2-5|TRBD1
TGTGCCAGCTCAAAAAGCAGACAGGGGGCAGAATTAGGAGAGACCCAGTACTTC
CASSKSRQGAELGETQYF
>TRBV11-1|few|TRBJ2-7|.
TGTGCCAGCAACGAAAACTACCCACCCTACGAGCAGTACTTC
CASNENYPPYEQYF
>TRBV6-2/TRBV6-3|.|TRBJ2-7|TRBD2
TGTGCCAGCAGTTACCGAGCGGGGAAAGTCCCCTACGAGCAGTACTTC
CASSYRAGKVPYEQYF
>TRBV7-2|.|TRBJ2-2|.
TGTGCCAGCAGCCTAGATTGGAGGGAAAACACCGGGGAGCTGTTTTTT
CASSLDWRENTGELFF
>TRBV9|.|TRBJ1-4|.
TGTGCCAGCAGCCCTGGGACTACTAATGAAAAACTGTTTTTT
CASSPGTTNEKLFF
>TRBV6-5|.|TRBJ1-5|.
TGTGCCAGCAGTTTAAGACGGGATAGTGCAAATCAGCCCCAGCATTTT
CASSLRRDSANQPQHF
>TRBV15|.|TRBJ2-1|.
TGTGCCACCAGCAGAGATCTTTCAGGGGGGAATGAGCAGTTCTTC
CATSRDLSGGNEQFF
>TRBV3-1/TRBV3-2|.|TRBJ2-1|TRBD1
TGTGCCAGCAGCCAATGGACAGGGCTCTCCAATGAGCAGTTCTTC
CASSQWTGLSNEQFF
>TRBV7-6|.|TRBJ2-2|TRBD1
TGTGCCAGCAGAAAAGGGACAGAACCAACCGGGGAGCTGTTTTTT
CASRKGTEPTGELFF
>TRBV9|.|TRBJ2-5|TRBD2
TGTGCCAGCAGCTCACCACTAGCGGGGGGAGGGGAGACCCAGTACTTC
CASSSPLAGGGETQYF
>TRBV5-1|.|TRBJ2-7|TRBD2
TGCGCCAGCAGCTTCGGGACTAGCGGGGGGACCTCCTACGAGCAGTACTTC
CASSFGTSGGTSYEQYF
>TRBV7-6|.|TRBJ2-7|TRBD1
TGTGCCAGCAGCGCGCAACAGGGGGGATTGTACGAGCAGTACTTC
CASSAQQGGLYEQYF
>TRBV9|.|TRBJ1-1|.
TGTGCCAGCAGCGTAGTCCAGGGGATAACTGAAGCTTTCTTT
CASSVVQGITEAFF
>TRBV13|.|TRBJ1-4|.
TGTGCCAGCAGCTGGAGGGGATGGGGGAATGAAAAACTGTTTTTT
CASSWRGWGNEKLFF
>TRBV11-2|.|TRBJ2-7|TRBD1
TGTGCCAGCAGCTTCATCGACAGGGGAATCGACGAGCAGTACTTC
CASSFIDRGIDEQYF
>TRBV30|few|TRBJ1-5|.
TGTGCCTGGAGTGCTCGGAGCAATCAGCCCCAGCATTTT
CAWSARSNQPQHF
>TRBV25-1|.|TRBJ2-2|.
TGTGCCAGCAGTACTCGAACAGTAACGAACACCGGGGAGCTGTTTTTT
CASSTRTVTNTGELFF
>TRBV7-2|.|TRBJ2-7|TRBD2
TGTGCCAGCAGCCCACAGCGGGGGAGCTACGAGCAGTACTTC
CASSPQRGSYEQYF
>TRBV28|.|TRBJ1-2|.
TGTGCCAGCACCCCCTCTGGGGGCGCTAACTATGGCTACACCTTC
CASTPSGGANYGYTF
>TRBV6-1|.|TRBJ1-1|.
TGTGCCAGCAGTGACAGTCTTAAATTTGAAGCTTTCTTT
CASSDSLKFEAFF
>TRBV9|.|TRBJ1-3|.
TGTGCCAGCAGCGGACTTTCCGAGGGGGTAAGGGTATATTTT
CASSGLSEGVRVYF
>TRBV24-1|.|TRBJ2-2|.
TGTGCCACCAGTGAGCCGGGGTCCGGGGAGCTGTTTTTT
CATSEPGSGELFF
>TRBV5-1|few|TRBJ1-6|.
TGCGCCAGCAGCTTGACGGACAACAATAATTCACCCCTCCACTTT
CASSLTDNNNSPLHF
>TRBV30|.|TRBJ1-6|.
TGTGCCTGGAGTGTACCACGAGCGGGAGGTTCACCCCTCCACTTT
CAWSVPRAGGSPLHF
>TRBV19|.|TRBJ2-3|TRBD1
TGTGCCAGTGCAACTACCCCGGGACAGGGGGCAGATACGCAGTATTTT
CASATTPGQGADTQYF